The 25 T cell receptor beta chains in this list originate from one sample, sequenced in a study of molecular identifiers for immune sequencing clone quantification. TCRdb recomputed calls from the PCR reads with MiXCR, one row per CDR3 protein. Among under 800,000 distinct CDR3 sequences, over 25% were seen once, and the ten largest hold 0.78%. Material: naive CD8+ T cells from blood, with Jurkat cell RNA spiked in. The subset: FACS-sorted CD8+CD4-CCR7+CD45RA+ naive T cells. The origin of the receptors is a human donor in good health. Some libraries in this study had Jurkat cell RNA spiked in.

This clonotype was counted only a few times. CDR3 region: CAWSEIHDEQFF. Here the CDR3 DNA reads TGTGCCTGGAGTGAGATACACGATGAGCAGTTCTTC. This chain connects TRBV30 to TRBJ2-1; D is unresolved. Trimming took 1 base from V and 8 from J, leaving 9 bases between them. CDR1 GTSNPN and CDR2 SVGIG come from the germline V gene (reference sequence). The CDR3 is 12 residues long.

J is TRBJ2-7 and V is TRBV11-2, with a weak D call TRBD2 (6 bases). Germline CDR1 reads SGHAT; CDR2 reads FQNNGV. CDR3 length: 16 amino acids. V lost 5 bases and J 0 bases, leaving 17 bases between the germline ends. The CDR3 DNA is TGTGCCAGCAGCCCCCGGACTACTTCGAGCTCCTACGAGCAGTACTTC. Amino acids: CASSPRTTSSSYEQYF.

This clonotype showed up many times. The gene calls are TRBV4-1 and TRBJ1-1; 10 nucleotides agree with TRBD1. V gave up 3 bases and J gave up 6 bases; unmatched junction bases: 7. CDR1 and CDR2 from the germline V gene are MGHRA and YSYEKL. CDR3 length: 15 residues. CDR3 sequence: CASSQAGTGVSEAFF. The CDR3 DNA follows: TGCGCCAGCAGCCAGGCCGGGACAGGGGTCTCTGAAGCTTTCTTT.

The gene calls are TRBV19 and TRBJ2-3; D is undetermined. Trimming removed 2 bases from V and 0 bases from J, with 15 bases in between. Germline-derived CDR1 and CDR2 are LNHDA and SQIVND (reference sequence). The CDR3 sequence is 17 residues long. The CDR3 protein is CASSIWAPLRSTDTQYF. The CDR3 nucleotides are TGTGCCAGTAGTATATGGGCCCCTTTGAGGAGCACAGATACGCAGTATTTT.

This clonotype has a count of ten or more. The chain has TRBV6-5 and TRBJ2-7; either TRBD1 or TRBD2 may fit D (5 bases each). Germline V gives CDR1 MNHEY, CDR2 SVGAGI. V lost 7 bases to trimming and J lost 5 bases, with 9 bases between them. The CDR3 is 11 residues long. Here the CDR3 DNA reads TGTGCCAGCACATGGGGGAACGAGCAGTACTTC. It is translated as CASTWGNEQYF.

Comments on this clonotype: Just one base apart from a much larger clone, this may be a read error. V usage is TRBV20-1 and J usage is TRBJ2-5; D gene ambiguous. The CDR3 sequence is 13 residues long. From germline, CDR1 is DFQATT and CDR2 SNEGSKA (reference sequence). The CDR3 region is CSSRGGFEETQYF. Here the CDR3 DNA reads TGCAGTTCTAGAGGCGGATTCGAAGAGACCCAGTACTTC.

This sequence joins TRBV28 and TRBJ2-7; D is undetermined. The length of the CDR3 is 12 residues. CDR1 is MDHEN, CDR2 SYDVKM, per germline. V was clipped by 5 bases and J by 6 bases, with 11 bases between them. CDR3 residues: CASSLGYGEQYF. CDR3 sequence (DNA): TGTGCCAGCAGTCTCGGGTACGGCGAGCAGTACTTC. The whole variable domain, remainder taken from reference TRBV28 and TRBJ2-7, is DVKVTQSSRYLVKRTGEKVFLECVQDMDHENMFWYRQDPGLGLRLIYFSYDVKMKEKGDIPEGYSVSREKKERFSLILESASTNQTSMYLCASSLGYGEQYFGPGTRLTVT.

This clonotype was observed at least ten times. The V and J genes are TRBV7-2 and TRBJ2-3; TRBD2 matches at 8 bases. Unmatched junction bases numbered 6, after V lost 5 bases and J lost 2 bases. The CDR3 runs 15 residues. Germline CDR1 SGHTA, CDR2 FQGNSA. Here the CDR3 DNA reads TGTGCCAGCAGCATAGGGGGACTAGACACAGATACGCAGTATTTT. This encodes CASSIGGLDTDTQYF.

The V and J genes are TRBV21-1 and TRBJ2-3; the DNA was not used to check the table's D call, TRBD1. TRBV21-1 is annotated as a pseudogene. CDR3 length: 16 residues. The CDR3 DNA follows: TGTGCCAGCAGCAAAGAACAGGGGGGATTCACAGGTGCGCAGTATTTT. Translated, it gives CASSKEQGGFTGAQYF.

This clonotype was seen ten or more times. CDR3 bases: TGCGCCAGCAGTGAACGTCCGCCTGGGCAGTACTTC. Its translation is CASSERPPGQYF. The chain links TRBV10-2 to TRBJ2-7; D is undetermined. The V and J ends lost 3 bases and 9 bases respectively, with 12 bases between them. Germline V gene lookup returns CDR1 WSHSY and CDR2 SAAADI. The CDR3 length is 12 residues.

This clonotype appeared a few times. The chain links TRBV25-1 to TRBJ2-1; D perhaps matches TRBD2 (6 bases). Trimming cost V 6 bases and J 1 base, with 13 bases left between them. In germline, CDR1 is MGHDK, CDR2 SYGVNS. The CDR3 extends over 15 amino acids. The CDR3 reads CASRGLAESYNEQFF. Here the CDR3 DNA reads TGTGCCAGCAGGGGGTTAGCGGAATCCTACAATGAGCAGTTCTTC.

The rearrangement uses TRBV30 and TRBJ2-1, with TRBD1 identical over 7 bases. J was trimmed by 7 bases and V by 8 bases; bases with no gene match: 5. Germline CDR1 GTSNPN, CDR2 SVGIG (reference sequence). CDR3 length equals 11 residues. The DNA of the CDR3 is TGTGCCGCTTACAGGGGTAATGAGCAGTTCTTC. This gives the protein CAAYRGNEQFF.

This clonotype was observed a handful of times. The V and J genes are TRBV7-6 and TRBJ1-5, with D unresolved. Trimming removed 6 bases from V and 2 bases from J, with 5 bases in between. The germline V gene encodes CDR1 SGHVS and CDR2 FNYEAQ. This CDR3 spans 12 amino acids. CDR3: CASRCGNQPQHF. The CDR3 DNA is TGTGCCAGCAGATGTGGCAATCAGCCCCAGCATTTT.

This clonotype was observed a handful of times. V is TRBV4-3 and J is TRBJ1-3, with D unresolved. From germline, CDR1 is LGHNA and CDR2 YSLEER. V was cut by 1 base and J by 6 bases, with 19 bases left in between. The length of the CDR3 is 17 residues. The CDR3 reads CASSQAGPRWTANTIYF. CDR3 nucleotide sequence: TGCGCCAGCAGCCAAGCAGGACCCCGCTGGACGGCAAACACCATATATTTT.

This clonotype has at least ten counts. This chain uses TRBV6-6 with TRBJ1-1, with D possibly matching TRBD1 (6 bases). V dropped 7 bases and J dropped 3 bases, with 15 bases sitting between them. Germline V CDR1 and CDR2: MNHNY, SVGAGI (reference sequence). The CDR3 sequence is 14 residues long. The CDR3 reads CASTRRGADTEAFF. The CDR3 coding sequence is TGTGCCAGCACTCGGCGGGGGGCAGACACTGAAGCTTTCTTT.

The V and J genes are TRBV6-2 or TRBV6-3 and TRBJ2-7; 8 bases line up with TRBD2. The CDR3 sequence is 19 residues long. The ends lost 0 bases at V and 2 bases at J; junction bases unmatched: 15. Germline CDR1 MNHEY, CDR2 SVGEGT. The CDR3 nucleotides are TGTGCCAGCAGTTACTCGAGGGGCGTAGGAGCGGGGGATCCCTACGAGCAGTACTTC. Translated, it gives CASSYSRGVGAGDPYEQYF.

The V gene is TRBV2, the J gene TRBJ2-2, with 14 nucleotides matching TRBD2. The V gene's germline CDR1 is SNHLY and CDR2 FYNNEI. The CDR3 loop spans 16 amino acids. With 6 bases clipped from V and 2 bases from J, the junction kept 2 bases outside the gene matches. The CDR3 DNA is TGTGCCAGCAGGGGACTAGCGGGAGACAACACCGGGGAGCTGTTTTTT. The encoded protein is CASRGLAGDNTGELFF.

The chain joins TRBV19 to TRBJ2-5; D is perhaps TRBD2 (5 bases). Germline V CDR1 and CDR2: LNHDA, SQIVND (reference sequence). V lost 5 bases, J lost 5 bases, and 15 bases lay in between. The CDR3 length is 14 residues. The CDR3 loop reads CASSELAGGETQYF. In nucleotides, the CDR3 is TGTGCCAGTAGTGAATTGGCCGGAGGTGAGACCCAGTACTTC.

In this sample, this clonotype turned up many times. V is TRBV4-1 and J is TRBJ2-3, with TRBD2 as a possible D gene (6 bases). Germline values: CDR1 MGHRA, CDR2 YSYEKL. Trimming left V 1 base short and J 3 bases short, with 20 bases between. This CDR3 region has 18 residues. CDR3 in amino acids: CASSQGPLGAGTTDTQYF. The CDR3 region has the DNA TGCGCCAGCAGCCAAGGCCCCCTCGGGGCGGGGACTACAGATACGCAGTATTTT.

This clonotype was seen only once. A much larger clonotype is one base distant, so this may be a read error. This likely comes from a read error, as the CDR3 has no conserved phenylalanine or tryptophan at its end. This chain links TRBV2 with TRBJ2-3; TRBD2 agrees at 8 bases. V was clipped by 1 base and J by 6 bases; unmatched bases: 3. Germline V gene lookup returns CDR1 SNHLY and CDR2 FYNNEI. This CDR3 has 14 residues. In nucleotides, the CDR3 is TGTGCCAGCAGTGAAGGACTAGCGATGGATACGCAGTATTCT. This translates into CASSEGLAMDTQYS.

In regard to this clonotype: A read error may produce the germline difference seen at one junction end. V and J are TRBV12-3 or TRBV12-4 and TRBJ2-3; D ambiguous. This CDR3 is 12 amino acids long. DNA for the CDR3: TGTGCCGTGGTGCAGGTTATAGATACGCAGTACTTT. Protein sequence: CAVVQVIDTQYF.

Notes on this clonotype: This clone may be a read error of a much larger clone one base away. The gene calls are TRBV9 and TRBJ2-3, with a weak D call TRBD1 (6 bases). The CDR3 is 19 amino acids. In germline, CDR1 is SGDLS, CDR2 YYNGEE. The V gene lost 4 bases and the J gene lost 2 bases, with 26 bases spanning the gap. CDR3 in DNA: TGTGCCAGCAGCATAGATCCCCGGGACACCCGGGGATACACAGATACGCAGTATTTT. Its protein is CASSIDPRDTRGYTDTQYF.

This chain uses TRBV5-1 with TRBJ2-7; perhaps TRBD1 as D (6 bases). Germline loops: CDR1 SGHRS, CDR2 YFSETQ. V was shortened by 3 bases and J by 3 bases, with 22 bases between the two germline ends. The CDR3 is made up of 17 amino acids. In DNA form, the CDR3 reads TGCGCCAGCAGCTCGAAATCGGGACAAATAACAGGCTACGAGCAGTACTTC. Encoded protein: CASSSKSGQITGYEQYF.

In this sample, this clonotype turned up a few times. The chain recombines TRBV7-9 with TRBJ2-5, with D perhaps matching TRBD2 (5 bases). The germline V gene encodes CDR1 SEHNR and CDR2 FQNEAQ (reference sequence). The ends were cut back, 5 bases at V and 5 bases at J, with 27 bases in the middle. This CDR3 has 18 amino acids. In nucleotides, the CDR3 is TGTGCCAGCAGCCTTAGTCTTGGAGTCCCCTCGGGGATCGAGACCCAGTACTTC. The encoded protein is CASSLSLGVPSGIETQYF.

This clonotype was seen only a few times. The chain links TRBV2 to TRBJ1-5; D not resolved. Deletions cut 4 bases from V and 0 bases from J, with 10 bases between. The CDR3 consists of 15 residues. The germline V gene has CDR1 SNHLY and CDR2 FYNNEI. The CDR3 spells CASSGVDYSNQPQHF. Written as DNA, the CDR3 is TGTGCCAGCAGTGGTGTTGATTATAGCAATCAGCCCCAGCATTTT.